The 28 T cell receptor beta chains given below trace back to one sample, sequenced in a study of shared clonotypes between healthy human individuals. Measured with immunoSEQ multiplex PCR; TCRdb has only the in-frame clones, and not every one. This table holds over a million clones, around 78% found once. The sample consisted of memory CD4+ T cells from PBMCs. Described subset: CD45RA-negative fraction. Source of these receptors: a young man in good health. Some clones in this sample may be carry-over from other donors' samples.

The genes are TRBV10-3 and TRBJ2-6; no clear D gene. There are 12 residues in the CDR3. V shed 9 bases and J shed 0 bases, with 3 bases lying between them. CDR1 is ENHRY, CDR2 SYGVKD, per germline. The CDR3 loop reads CAMGSGANVLTF. The CDR3 nucleotides are TGTGCCATGGGCTCTGGGGCCAACGTCCTGACTTTC.

The genes are TRBV4-3 and TRBJ1-3; D unresolved. Germline assignment: CDR1 LGHNA and CDR2 YSLEER. The CDR3 spans 15 residues. Trimming removed 1 base from V and 2 bases from J, with 9 bases in between. The CDR3 region is CASSQAGGPGNTIYF. In DNA, the CDR3 is TGCGCCAGCAGCCAAGCGGGAGGTCCTGGAAACACCATATATTTT.

This clone was seen a few times. Different DNA sequences within this sample yield the same CDR3. The chain carries TRBV7-9 and TRBJ1-2; D is undetermined. The CDR3 totals 13 residues. The V gene's germline CDR1 is SEHNR and CDR2 FQNEAQ (reference sequence). V was pared by 1 base and J by 3 bases, with 6 bases between. For the CDR3, the DNA is TGTGCCAGCAGCTTAGGTGGGGACTATGGCTACACCTTC. Its protein product is CASSLGGDYGYTF.

This chain connects TRBV27 to TRBJ2-7, with D possibly being TRBD2 (6 bases). Germline V gene data show CDR1 as MNHEY and CDR2 as SMNVEV (reference sequence). Trimming took off 6 bases at V and 2 bases at J, with 20 bases between the two ends. This CDR3 is 16 amino acids long. CDR3: CASSTSLGTAPYEQYF. The DNA of the CDR3 is TGTGCCAGCAGCACCTCACTAGGGACTGCGCCCTACGAGCAGTACTTC.

The genes are TRBV11-2 and TRBJ2-2, with TRBD2 matching over 7 bases. The CDR3 has 14 amino acids. V dropped 5 bases and J dropped 6; count of bases not matched to a gene: 6. Germline CDR1 reads SGHAT; CDR2 reads FQNNGV. CDR3 sequence: CASSPGTIAGELFF. Written as DNA, the CDR3 is TGTGCCAGCAGCCCCGGGACTATAGCCGGGGAGCTGTTTTTT.

This clone appeared a single time. This chain connects TRBV5-1 to TRBJ2-2; 14 bases are shared with TRBD2. The germline gives CDR1 SGHRS, CDR2 YFSETQ. With V trimmed by 4 bases and J by 6 bases, 5 bases remained unmatched. The length of the CDR3 is 16 residues. CDR3 nucleotides: TGCGCCAGCAGCCACGGGACTAGCGGGAGTGCCGGGGAGCTGTTTTTT. Translating it yields CASSHGTSGSAGELFF. Drawing the rest from reference TRBV5-1 and TRBJ2-2, the complete variable domain is KAGVTQTPRYLIKTRGQQVTLSCSPISGHRSVSWYQQTPGQGLQFLFEYFSETQRNKGNFPGRFSGRQFSNSRSEMNVSTLELGDSALYLCASSHGTSGSAGELFFGEGSRLTVL.

The gene calls are TRBV5-6 and TRBJ2-3; D is possibly TRBD1 (5 bases). Germline V gene data show CDR1 as SGHDT and CDR2 as YYEEEE. This CDR3 has 15 amino acids. Trimming took 4 bases from V and 0 from J, leaving 12 bases between them. The CDR3 region is CASSRPRASTDTQYF. The CDR3 nucleotides read TGTGCCAGCAGCCGGCCCAGGGCTAGCACAGATACGCAGTATTTT.

The gene calls are TRBV28 and TRBJ2-2; possible D gene TRBD2, 6 bases. With 5 bases removed from V and 3 bases from J, the gap between germline ends came to 19 bases. The V gene's germline CDR1 is MDHEN and CDR2 SYDVKM. CDR3 size: 17 residues. For the CDR3, the DNA is TGTGCCAGCAGTCCCACCTTTGGGGGGAAGTACACCGGGGAGCTGTTTTTT. Protein sequence: CASSPTFGGKYTGELFF.

The chain uses TRBV4-1 and TRBJ2-3; TRBD2 agrees at 8 bases. The CDR3 has 15 amino acids. Germline lookup yields CDR1 MGHRA and CDR2 YSYEKL. V shed 4 bases, J shed 0 bases, and the junction held 3 bases outside the gene matches. The CDR3 reads CASSLIAGSTDTQYF. CDR3 coding DNA: TGCGCCAGCAGCCTTATAGCGGGGAGCACAGATACGCAGTATTTT.

The V and J genes are TRBV10-3 and TRBJ1-4; TRBD1 matches at 8 bases. The V gene end was trimmed by 6 bases and the J gene end by 3 bases; junction bases not matched to a gene: 6. Germline CDR1 reads ENHRY; CDR2 reads SYGVKD. This CDR3 is 15 amino acids long. CDR3 residues: CAISPRQGSNEKLFF. The CDR3 DNA reads TGTGCCATCAGCCCCAGACAGGGGTCTAATGAAAAACTGTTTTTT.

The V gene is TRBV25-1, the J gene TRBJ1-3; D is uncertain. V dropped 5 bases and J dropped 4 bases, with 15 bases sitting between them. The CDR3 spans 15 residues. Germline V gene lookup returns CDR1 MGHDK and CDR2 SYGVNS. The CDR3 spells CASSPDATFGNTIYF. The CDR3 nucleotides read TGTGCCAGCAGTCCCGACGCTACCTTCGGAAACACCATATATTTT.

J is TRBJ2-5 and V is TRBV5-1; tentatively, D is TRBD1 (5 bases). The CDR3 spans 13 residues. Germline lookup yields CDR1 SGHRS and CDR2 YFSETQ. V dropped 1 base and J dropped 5 bases, with 9 bases sitting between them. DNA of the CDR3: TGCGCCAGCAGCTTGCCAGGGCTGGAGACCCAGTACTTC. It codes for CASSLPGLETQYF.

This sequence joins TRBV9 and TRBJ2-5; D possibly corresponds to TRBD1 (6 bases). V lost 3 bases and J lost 0, with 12 bases in between. Germline V gene lookup returns CDR1 SGDLS and CDR2 YYNGEE. The CDR3 sequence is 15 residues long. The CDR3 DNA reads TGTGCCAGCAGCGCCCTACAGGGAAACCAAGAGACCCAGTACTTC. It translates to CASSALQGNQETQYF. The whole variable domain, filled in from reference TRBV9 and TRBJ2-5, reads DSGVTQTPKHLITATGQRVTLRCSPRSGDLSVYWYQQSLDQGLQFLIQYYNGEERAKGNILERFSAQQFPDLHSELNLSSLELGDSALYFCASSALQGNQETQYFGPGTRLLVL.

The chain combines TRBV7-2 with TRBJ1-5; D is ambiguous. The CDR3 has 15 amino acids. V shed 1 base and J shed 0 bases, with 7 bases lying between them. Germline loops: CDR1 SGHTA, CDR2 FQGNSA. CDR3 residues: CASSLGWNSNQPQHF. The CDR3 region has the DNA TGTGCCAGCAGCTTAGGGTGGAATAGCAATCAGCCCCAGCATTTT.

The genes are TRBV7-7 and TRBJ2-3, with TRBD2 matching 12 bases. The CDR3 contains 16 residues. Germline values: CDR1 SSHAT, CDR2 FNYEAQ (reference sequence). The V and J ends lost 1 base and 4 bases, in that order; junction bases with no gene match: 3. CDR3 bases: TGTGCCAGCAGCTTAGGGCTAGCGGGAGGGTCAGATACGCAGTATTTT. This gives the protein CASSLGLAGGSDTQYF. The variable domain in full, with the rest retrieved from reference TRBV7-7 and TRBJ2-3, is GAGVSQSPRYKVTKRGQDVTLRCDPISSHATLYWYQQALGQGPEFLTYFNYEAQPDKSGLPSDRFSAERPEGSISTLTIQRTEQRDSAMYRCASSLGLAGGSDTQYFGPGTRLTVL.

A note on this clone: Different DNA sequences within this sample yield the same CDR3. V is TRBV5-1 and J is TRBJ2-5; D perhaps matches TRBD2 (5 bases). Germline V gene lookup returns CDR1 SGHRS and CDR2 YFSETQ. V lost 0 bases to trimming and J lost 1 base, with 10 bases between them. The CDR3 totals 15 residues. This CDR3 is CASSLAPGFQETQYF. The CDR3 coding sequence is TGCGCCAGCAGCTTGGCCCCGGGATTCCAAGAGACCCAGTACTTC.

The chain links TRBV7-9 to TRBJ2-2, with 7 bases matching TRBD1. V trimming: 1 base; J trimming: 7 bases; junction bases outside the gene matches: 3. Germline-derived CDR1 and CDR2 are SEHNR and FQNEAQ (reference sequence). CDR3 length equals 14 residues. CDR3: CASSLEGGIGELFF. The CDR3 nucleotides read TGTGCCAGCAGCTTAGAAGGGGGCATCGGGGAGCTGTTTTTT.

The chain has TRBV14 and TRBJ2-2; 9 bases are shared with TRBD1. The CDR3 has 15 amino acids. Trimming removed 4 bases from V and 7 bases from J; junction bases left unmatched: 7. Germline CDR1 SGHDN, CDR2 FVKESK. The CDR3 sequence: CASSLRTGASGELFF. CDR3 bases: TGTGCCAGCAGCCTCCGGACAGGGGCTAGCGGGGAGCTGTTTTTT.

This chain links TRBV18 with TRBJ2-1; D possibly matches TRBD1 or TRBD2 (5 bases each). V gave up 0 bases and J gave up 7 bases, with 13 bases separating them. CDR1 KGHSH and CDR2 LQKENI come from the germline V gene. The CDR3 is made up of 15 amino acids. Here the CDR3 reads CASSPPGPALNEQFF. The CDR3 bases are TGTGCCAGCTCACCACCGGGACCGGCACTTAATGAGCAGTTCTTC.

Many counts were recorded for this clone. This CDR3 is also generated by other DNA sequences in the sample. The rearrangement joins TRBV15 to TRBJ1-1; D is undetermined. Trimming cost V 0 bases and J 8 bases, with 13 bases left between them. The CDR3 is made up of 14 amino acids. Germline loops: CDR1 LNHNV, CDR2 YYDKDF (reference sequence). The CDR3 is CATSRDQAPSEAFF. The DNA for the CDR3 is TGTGCCACCAGCAGAGATCAGGCGCCCAGCGAAGCTTTCTTT.

Note on this clone: A read error may be the cause here, since a much bigger clone is one base away. This sequence joins TRBV27 and TRBJ2-7; D is undetermined. Per germline, CDR1 MNHEY and CDR2 SMNVEV (reference sequence). CDR3 length equals 10 residues. The V end lost 8 bases, the J end lost 0 bases, and 2 bases lay between the germline ends. CDR3 loop: CASASYEQYF. CDR3 sequence (DNA): TGTGCCAGCGCCTCCTACGAGCAGTACTTC.

The CDR3 loop is CATSREYRGDEQYF. The DNA for the CDR3 is TGTGCCACCAGCAGAGAATACAGGGGCGACGAGCAGTACTTC. This chain links TRBV15 with TRBJ2-7, with 7 bases lining up with TRBD1. The CDR3 is made up of 14 amino acids. The junction had 4 bases not matched to a gene; V was cut back by 0 bases and J by 5 bases. CDR1 and CDR2 from the germline V gene are LNHNV and YYDKDF (reference sequence).

The V gene is TRBV30, the J gene TRBJ1-1, with unresolved D. The V gene lost 4 bases and the J gene lost 5 bases, with 11 bases spanning the gap. Germline lookup yields CDR1 GTSNPN and CDR2 SVGIG (reference sequence). CDR3 size: 12 residues. CDR3 in amino acids: CAWIEEGTEAFF. CDR3 DNA: TGTGCCTGGATAGAGGAAGGGACTGAAGCTTTCTTT.

The chain joins TRBV5-1 to TRBJ2-2, with D possibly being TRBD1 (5 bases). This CDR3 comprises 16 residues. V dropped 0 bases and J dropped 1 base, with 10 bases sitting between them. Germline-derived CDR1 and CDR2 are SGHRS and YFSETQ. The CDR3 nucleotides read TGCGCCAGCAGCTTGGCCCAGGGCGGGAACACCGGGGAGCTGTTTTTT. This sequence encodes CASSLAQGGNTGELFF.

This clone has just a few counts. V and J are TRBV28 and TRBJ2-7; TRBD2 agrees at 9 bases. The V gene end was trimmed by 2 bases and the J gene end by 13 bases; junction bases not matched to a gene: 9. The CDR3 has 13 residues. The germline V gene has CDR1 MDHEN and CDR2 SYDVKM. The chain's CDR3 is CASSLGLAGPTYF. CDR3 sequence (DNA): TGTGCCAGCAGTTTAGGGCTAGCGGGACCAACATACTTC.

There are many counts of this clone. This chain links TRBV23-1 with TRBJ2-5, with D possibly being TRBD1 (5 bases). TRBV23-1 is classed as an ORF, of uncertain function. This CDR3 region has 15 residues. V lost 1 base and J 5 bases, leaving 14 bases between the germline ends. The CDR3 nucleotides read TGCGCCAGCAGTCAATATAAGGGGCCACCTGAGACCCAGTACTTC. Protein: CASSQYKGPPETQYF.

V and J are TRBV28 and TRBJ2-1; TRBD2 agrees at 7 bases. The germline V gene encodes CDR1 MDHEN and CDR2 SYDVKM. The trim removed 5 bases at V and 12 bases at J, leaving 10 bases unmatched. The CDR3 is 13 residues long. The CDR3 protein is CASSPSGRGVQFF. CDR3 nucleotides: TGTGCCAGCAGTCCATCCGGCCGGGGGGTGCAGTTCTTC. The full variable domain, rest sourced from reference TRBV28 and TRBJ2-1, is DVKVTQSSRYLVKRTGEKVFLECVQDMDHENMFWYRQDPGLGLRLIYFSYDVKMKEKGDIPEGYSVSREKKERFSLILESASTNQTSMYLCASSPSGRGVQFFGPGTRLTVL.

Regarding this clone: This may come from a read error, since a much larger clone is one base off. The chain combines TRBV5-1 with TRBJ1-2; D not resolved. The CDR3 has 12 amino acids. CDR1 is SGHRS, CDR2 YFSETQ, per germline. The CDR3 sequence: CAGSAENYGYTF. CDR3 bases: TGCGCCGGCAGCGCCGAAAACTATGGCTACACCTTC.